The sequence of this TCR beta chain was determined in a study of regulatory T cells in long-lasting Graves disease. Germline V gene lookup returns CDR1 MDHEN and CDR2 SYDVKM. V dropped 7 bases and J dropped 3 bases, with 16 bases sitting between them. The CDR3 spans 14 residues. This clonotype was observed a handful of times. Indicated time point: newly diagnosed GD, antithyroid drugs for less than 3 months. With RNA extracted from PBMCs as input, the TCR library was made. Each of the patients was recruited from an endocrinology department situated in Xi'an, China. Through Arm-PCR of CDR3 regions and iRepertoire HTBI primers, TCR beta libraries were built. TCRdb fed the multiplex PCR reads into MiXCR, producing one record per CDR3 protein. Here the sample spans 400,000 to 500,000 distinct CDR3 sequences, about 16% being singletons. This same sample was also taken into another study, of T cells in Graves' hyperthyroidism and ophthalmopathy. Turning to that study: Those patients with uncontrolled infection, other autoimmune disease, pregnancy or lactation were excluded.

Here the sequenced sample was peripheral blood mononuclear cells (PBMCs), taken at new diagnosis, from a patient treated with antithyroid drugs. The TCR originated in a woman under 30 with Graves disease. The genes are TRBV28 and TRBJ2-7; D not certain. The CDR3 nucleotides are TGTGCCAGCACCCCCCCCCCGGGCAGCTACGAGCAGTACTTC. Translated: CASTPPPGSYEQYF.